Detailed here is one T cell receptor beta chain. Antigen specificity is unknown. Losses at the gene ends were 5 bases for V and 3 bases for J; bases not matched to a gene: 6. This CDR3 has 16 residues. Germline CDR1 reads SGHTA; CDR2 reads FQGNSA. The entry originates in a study of post-analysis software for immune sequencing data. Study at large: Relapsing-remitting, secondary progressive and progressive-relapsing multiple sclerosis were all included among the disease courses. General study findings and limits: TRBV5-6, TRBV5-1 and TRBV20-1 belonged to a set of a handful of TRBV segments that were more frequent in patients than controls. Strong same-batch co-clustering of samples appeared with F measure clustering. Controls showed significantly higher normalized Chao1 diversity than did multiple sclerosis patients.

Tagging with unique molecular identifiers was a feature of the TCR beta cDNA libraries. TCRdb recomputed calls from the PCR reads with MiXCR, one row per CDR3 protein. The repertoire holds 600,000 to 750,000 distinct CDR3 sequences, with 59% as singletons. The sample was blood. The chain employs TRBV7-2 and TRBJ2-1; TRBD1 aligns across 11 bases. The sequence was collected from a girl aged 2 to 10 with multiple sclerosis. The CDR3 sequence is CASSLDGTGGYNEQFF. As DNA, the CDR3 is TGTGCCAGCAGCCTGGACGGGACAGGGGGCTACAATGAGCAGTTCTTC.